The 24 T cell receptor beta chains below were found in one sample sequenced in a study of CD4+ T cells in melanoma. The method was immunoSEQ multiplex PCR; TCRdb's version includes in-frame clones alone and lacks a portion of them. The sample records about 140,000 clones, roughly 91% being singletons. The receptors originated from a human donor with melanoma.

V gene TRBV5-8 combines with J gene TRBJ1-3; no clear D gene. CDR1 and CDR2 (germline): SGHTS, YDEGEE. Trimming took off 4 bases at V and 0 bases at J, with 17 bases between the two ends. The CDR3 has 17 amino acids. The CDR3 protein is CASSRSLGFFSGNTIYF. The CDR3 DNA reads TGTGCCAGCAGCCGATCCCTCGGCTTTTTCTCTGGAAACACCATATATTTT.

The chain joins TRBV7-2 to TRBJ2-3; unclear D gene. There are 11 residues in the CDR3. Trimming removed 5 bases at V and 10 bases at J, with 10 bases between. CDR1 and CDR2 from the germline V gene are SGHTA and FQGNSA. The CDR3 nucleotides are TGTGCCAGCAGCACGTATTACTCGCAGTATTTT. Protein sequence: CASSTYYSQYF.

This chain joins TRBV4-2 and TRBJ2-2, with D possibly TRBD1 on 5 matching bases. V was cut by 3 bases and J by 3 bases, with 11 bases left in between. Germline V CDR1 and CDR2: LGHNA, YNFKEQ. This CDR3 spans 15 amino acids. CDR3 nucleotides: TGTGCCAGCAGCCATGGGCTAGGGGACACCGGGGAGCTGTTTTTT. It codes for CASSHGLGDTGELFF.

This clone was seen once. The rearrangement uses TRBV2 and TRBJ1-1; D ambiguous. CDR1 SNHLY and CDR2 FYNNEI come from the germline V gene. The CDR3 sequence is 10 residues long. Between the trimmed V and J ends, which lost 11 bases and 3 bases, there was a span of 7 bases. The chain's CDR3 is CAGSYTEAFF. In nucleotides, the CDR3 is TGTGCCGGATCATACACTGAAGCTTTCTTT.

This chain connects TRBV19 to TRBJ2-5; possible D gene TRBD2, 6 bases. The CDR3 sequence is 15 residues long. CDR1 is LNHDA and CDR2 is SQIVND in the germline V gene (reference sequence). V lost 4 bases and J 5 bases, leaving 17 bases between the germline ends. The CDR3 here is CASSTLTARGETQYF. CDR3 in DNA: TGTGCCAGTAGTACCCTCACCGCCCGGGGGGAGACCCAGTACTTC.

A few counts support this clone. The CDR3 region has the DNA TGCGCCAGCAGCCAAGGGGCAGGTTCTAATGAAAAACTGTTTTTT. Encoded protein: CASSQGAGSNEKLFF. The chain links TRBV4-1 to TRBJ1-4; D not certain. Looked up from germline, CDR1 is MGHRA and CDR2 is YSYEKL. The V end was cut by 1 base, the J end by 3 bases, with 9 bases between. CDR3 length: 15 amino acids.

This chain links TRBV5-1 with TRBJ1-5; 7 nucleotides align to TRBD1. CDR3 size: 14 residues. CDR1 SGHRS and CDR2 YFSETQ come from the germline V gene. V was clipped by 0 bases and J by 8 bases; unmatched bases: 5. The chain's CDR3 is CASSLGTGFEPQHF. CDR3 sequence (DNA): TGCGCCAGCAGCTTGGGGACAGGCTTCGAGCCCCAGCATTTT.

The V gene is TRBV18, the J gene TRBJ2-1; 7 bases line up with TRBD1. Trimming cost V 3 bases and J 0 bases; bases outside gene matches: 2. CDR3 length: 15 residues. Germline-derived CDR1 and CDR2 are KGHSH and LQKENI. Written as DNA, the CDR3 is TGTGCCAGCTCACCGGGACAGAGCTCCTACAATGAGCAGTTCTTC. As protein: CASSPGQSSYNEQFF.

The chain uses TRBV7-9 and TRBJ1-2; D not resolved. This CDR3 comprises 12 residues. Trimming shortened V by 5 bases and J by 5 bases, and 9 bases separated the two germline ends. The germline gives CDR1 SEHNR, CDR2 FQNEAQ (reference sequence). CDR3 DNA sequence: TGTGCCAGCAGCCCTTTTGGGTATGGCTACACCTTC. This encodes CASSPFGYGYTF.

The chain has TRBV19 and TRBJ1-1; D is uncertain. This CDR3 has 13 amino acids. The V gene lost 5 bases and the J gene lost 0 bases, with 7 bases spanning the gap. Looked up from germline, CDR1 is LNHDA and CDR2 is SQIVND (reference sequence). The CDR3 protein is CASSSQVNTEAFF. The CDR3 DNA sequence: TGTGCCAGTAGTTCTCAGGTGAACACTGAAGCTTTCTTT.

Only a few counts were recorded for this clone. V and J are TRBV11-3 and TRBJ2-1, with a weak D call TRBD1 (6 bases). CDR1 is SGHNT, CDR2 YENEEA, per germline. The CDR3 contains 14 residues. The V gene lost 0 bases and the J gene lost 7 bases, with 10 bases spanning the gap. The DNA of the CDR3 is TGTGCCAGCAGCTTAGAAGACAGGCGGAATGAGCAGTTCTTC. It encodes CASSLEDRRNEQFF. Full variable domain (rest looked up from reference TRBV11-3 and TRBJ2-1): EAGVVQSPRYKIIEKKQPVAFWCNPISGHNTLYWYLQNLGQGPELLIRYENEEAVDDSQLPKDRFSAERLKGVDSTLKIQPAELGDSAVYLCASSLEDRRNEQFFGPGTRLTVL.

About this clone: The same CDR3 can be traced to other DNA sequences in this sample. Here the CDR3 reads CASSFRRGSSYNEQFF. In DNA, the CDR3 is TGTGCCAGCAGCTTCCGACGGGGGAGCTCCTACAATGAGCAGTTCTTC. The J gene is TRBJ2-1, the V gene TRBV7-6; D perhaps matches TRBD2 (6 bases). Per germline, CDR1 SGHVS and CDR2 FNYEAQ. The ends were cut back, 3 bases at V and 0 bases at J, with 12 bases in the middle. The CDR3 is made up of 16 amino acids.

The chain uses TRBV7-8 and TRBJ2-1; D may be TRBD2 (5 bases). The germline gives CDR1 SGHVS, CDR2 FQNEAQ. V lost 0 bases and J lost 8, with 8 bases in between. CDR3 length equals 13 residues. The CDR3 is CASSLATRDEQFF. The CDR3, as DNA: TGTGCCAGCAGCTTAGCAACTAGAGATGAGCAGTTCTTC.

The gene calls are TRBV2 and TRBJ2-5, with a weak D call TRBD1 (6 bases). Germline V lookup: CDR1 SNHLY, CDR2 FYNNEI. V lost 6 bases to trimming and J lost 5 bases, with 7 bases between them. The CDR3 has 11 residues. The CDR3 loop is CASSRGETQYF. The CDR3 DNA follows: TGTGCCAGCAGCAGGGGCGAGACCCAGTACTTC.

The V gene is TRBV2, the J gene TRBJ1-5, with 9 nucleotides matching TRBD1. The germline V gene encodes CDR1 SNHLY and CDR2 FYNNEI. This CDR3 has 15 amino acids. Trimming cost V 6 bases and J 7 bases; bases outside gene matches: 10. In nucleotides, the CDR3 is TGTGCCAGCAGCGGTATGACAGGGGGGGACCAGCCCCAGCATTTT. Protein sequence: CASSGMTGGDQPQHF. The full variable domain, completed using reference TRBV2 and TRBJ1-5, is EPEVTQTPSHQVTQMGQEVILRCVPISNHLYFYWYRQILGQKVEFLVSFYNNEISEKSEIFDDQFSVERPDGSNFTLKIRSTKLEDSAMYFCASSGMTGGDQPQHFGDGTRLSIL.

This chain joins TRBV19 and TRBJ1-1, with a tentative D call TRBD1 (6 bases). The CDR3 is 13 residues long. Deletions cut 5 bases from V and 7 bases from J, with 14 bases between. Germline CDR1 is LNHDA and CDR2 is SQIVND (reference sequence). The CDR3 DNA reads as TGTGCCAGTAGTCCCCGACAGGAGATTGAAGCTTTCTTT. The encoded protein is CASSPRQEIEAFF.

The chain has TRBV5-8 and TRBJ2-7; 8 nucleotides agree with TRBD1. Germline CDR1 reads SGHTS; CDR2 reads YDEGEE. The J segment lost 0 bases and the V segment lost 1 base, leaving 15 bases of the junction unmatched. CDR3 length: 19 amino acids. CDR3 sequence reads: CASSLIPRTGRLSSYEQYF. In nucleotides, the CDR3 is TGTGCCAGCAGCTTGATACCAAGGACAGGGAGATTAAGCTCCTACGAGCAGTACTTC.

This chain joins TRBV6-1 and TRBJ1-2; 7 positions agree with TRBD1. Germline assignment: CDR1 MNHNS and CDR2 SASEGT. CDR3 size: 15 residues. V shed 2 bases and J 8 bases; nucleotides not matched to a gene: 11. The CDR3 reads CASSETAGTVRGYTF. The CDR3 nucleotides read TGTGCCAGCAGTGAAACGGCGGGGACAGTGAGGGGCTACACCTTC.

This chain connects TRBV18 to TRBJ2-3, with unresolved D. CDR1 and CDR2 (germline): KGHSH, LQKENI. CDR3 size: 14 residues. Trimming took off 6 bases at V and 6 bases at J, with 16 bases between the two ends. The CDR3 sequence is CASSVFGTRDTQYF. The CDR3 DNA reads as TGTGCCAGCTCGGTCTTTGGTACAAGGGATACGCAGTATTTT.

V usage is TRBV6-1 and J usage is TRBJ2-7; TRBD2 matches 9 bases. V dropped 2 bases and J dropped 4; count of bases not matched to a gene: 6. Germline loops: CDR1 MNHNS, CDR2 SASEGT. The CDR3 sequence is 15 residues long. For the CDR3, the DNA is TGTGCCAGCAGTGAAAACCTAGCGGGGCCGTACGAGCAGTACTTC. Translation: CASSENLAGPYEQYF.

This clone was picked up one time. The chain joins TRBV28 to TRBJ1-4, with TRBD1 identical over 9 bases. Per the germline V gene, CDR1 is MDHEN and CDR2 is SYDVKM. The length of the CDR3 is 14 residues. V gave up 6 bases and J gave up 6 bases; unmatched junction bases: 5. The CDR3 bases are TGTGCCAGCAGCCCCGGGACAGGGCATGAAAAACTGTTTTTT. It is translated as CASSPGTGHEKLFF.

The chain combines TRBV6-6 with TRBJ2-4; TRBD2 matches 8 bases. V gave up 7 bases and J gave up 5 bases; unmatched junction bases: 4. CDR3 length: 13 amino acids. Germline CDR1 is MNHNY and CDR2 is SVGAGI (reference sequence). The CDR3 DNA reads TGTGCCAGCACCATAGCGGGGCAAAACATTCAGTACTTC. Translating gives CASTIAGQNIQYF.

This chain uses TRBV5-1 with TRBJ2-5; D call uncertain. This CDR3 has 15 residues. The V gene lost 2 bases and the J gene lost 1 base, with 12 bases spanning the gap. Germline V lookup: CDR1 SGHRS, CDR2 YFSETQ. CDR3 protein: CASSFVPNAQETQYF. The CDR3 DNA follows: TGCGCCAGCAGCTTCGTACCTAACGCCCAAGAGACCCAGTACTTC.

This clone has just a few counts. The chain links TRBV9 to TRBJ2-6; D unresolved. V lost 0 bases and J 2 bases, leaving 15 bases between the germline ends. The CDR3 loop spans 18 amino acids. Looked up from germline, CDR1 is SGDLS and CDR2 is YYNGEE. CDR3 nucleotides: TGTGCCAGCAGCGTAGGTGTTGTGGGCGGCGCTGGGGCCAACGTCCTGACTTTC. This translates into CASSVGVVGGAGANVLTF.